This T cell receptor (beta chain) was captured by sequencing in a study of T cell responses to AZD1222 COVID-19 vaccine. Study-wide results and limits: Without day 14 samples, only post-peak T cell repertoires were studied. Baseline serostatus was positive in only a handful of AZD1222 recipients. Researchers report vaccine-associated CD4 TCRs spanning spike, with dominance at 160-218 and 743-854. Two AZD1222 administrations were followed by greater Spike-specific TCR breadth and depth.

Comment on this clone: The antigen remains undetermined.

CDR3 length: 17 amino acids. The germline gives CDR1 WSHSY, CDR2 SAAADI. J gave up 1 base and V 7 bases, and 11 bases lay outside the gene matches. Measured with immunoSEQ multiplex PCR; TCRdb has only the in-frame clones, and not every one. The table includes just over 90,000 clones, around 87% detected once. This receptor was obtained from an adult who received the AZD1222 COVID-19 vaccine. This chain links TRBV10-2 with TRBJ2-3; 10 bases are a match to TRBD2. Source: peripheral blood, taken 28 days after the second AZD1222 dose. The CDR3 nucleotides are TGCGCCAGCACACTAGCGGGGAGGATAACAGGCACAGATACGCAGTATTTT. It translates to CASTLAGRITGTDTQYF.